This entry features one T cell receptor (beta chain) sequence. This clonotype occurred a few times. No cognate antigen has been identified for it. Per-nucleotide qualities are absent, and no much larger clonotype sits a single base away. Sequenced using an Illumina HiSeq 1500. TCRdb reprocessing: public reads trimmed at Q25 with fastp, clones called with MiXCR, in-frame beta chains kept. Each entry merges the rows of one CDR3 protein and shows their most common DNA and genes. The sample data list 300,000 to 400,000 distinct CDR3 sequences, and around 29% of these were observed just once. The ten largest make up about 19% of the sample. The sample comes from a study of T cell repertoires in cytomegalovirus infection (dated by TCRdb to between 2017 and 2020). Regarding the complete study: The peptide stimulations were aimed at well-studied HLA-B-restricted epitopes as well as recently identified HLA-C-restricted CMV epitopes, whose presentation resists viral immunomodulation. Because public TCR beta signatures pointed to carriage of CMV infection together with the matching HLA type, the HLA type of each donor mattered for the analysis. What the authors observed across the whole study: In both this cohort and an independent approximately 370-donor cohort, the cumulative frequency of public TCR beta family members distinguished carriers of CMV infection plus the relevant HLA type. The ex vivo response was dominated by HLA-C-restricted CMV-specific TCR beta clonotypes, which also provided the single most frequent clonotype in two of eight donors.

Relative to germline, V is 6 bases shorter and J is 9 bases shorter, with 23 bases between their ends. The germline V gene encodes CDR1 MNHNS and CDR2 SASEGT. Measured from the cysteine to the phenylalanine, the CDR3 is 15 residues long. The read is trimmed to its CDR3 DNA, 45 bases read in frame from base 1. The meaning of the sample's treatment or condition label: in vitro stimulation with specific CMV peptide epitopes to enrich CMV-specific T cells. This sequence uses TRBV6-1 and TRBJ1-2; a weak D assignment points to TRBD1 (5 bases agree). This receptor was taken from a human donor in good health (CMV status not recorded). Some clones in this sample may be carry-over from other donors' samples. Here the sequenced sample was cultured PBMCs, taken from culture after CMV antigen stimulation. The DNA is TGTGCCAGCAGGGTGAACTGGGACGGCCCAGTGAGCTACACCTTC. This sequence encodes CASRVNWDGPVSYTF.